A selection of T cell receptor beta chains follows, all from one sample in a study of cytotoxic CD8 clonotypes in ibrutinib-treated CLL. Data came from immunoSEQ multiplex PCR; TCRdb stores just in-frame clones and leaves some out. This repertoire shows more than 200,000 clones, 65% to 80% found once; its top ten account for 5.5% to 6%. The sequences come from PBMCs, collected after 12 months of ibrutinib treatment. These receptors came from a human donor with chronic lymphocytic leukemia. Both conserved end residues are part of each CDR3. A D gene is named only where the DNA matches it firmly. The size of a clone is reported for some rows only, either as once, few or many, or as a class for expanded clones.

D,size,V,J,DNA,CDR3
.,.,TRBV30,TRBJ2-7,TGTGCCTCGGAGGGGTCCTTCACAAGCTCCTACGAGCAGTACTTC,CASEGSFTSSYEQYF
.,.,TRBV28,TRBJ2-7,TGTGCCAGCAGTTTAACGGACGTCACCTACGAGCAGTACTTC,CASSLTDVTYEQYF
.,.,TRBV7-2,TRBJ2-7,TGTGCCAGCAGCCAAGGCGCCCACGAGCAGTACTTC,CASSQGAHEQYF
TRBD1,.,TRBV28,TRBJ2-7,TGTGCCAGCACCTTGCGAGGGACAGGGTCGAGCGAGCAGTACTTC,CASTLRGTGSSEQYF
.,.,TRBV4-1,TRBJ2-7,TGCGCCAGCAGCCAAGTCGCCGGACAGTCCTACGAGCAGTACTTC,CASSQVAGQSYEQYF
TRBD1,.,TRBV29-1,TRBJ1-3,TGCAGCGTTGGCGACCGGGACAGGGTCGGAAACACCATATATTTT,CSVGDRDRVGNTIYF
TRBD1,few,TRBV5-1,TRBJ2-4,TGCGCCAGCAGCTTGGGGAGACAGGGGGTAGCCAAAAACATTCAGTACTTC,CASSLGRQGVAKNIQYF
TRBD2,.,TRBV7-2,TRBJ2-3,TGTGCCAGCAGCTTAATAGCGGGAGGATCCCAAGATACGCAGTATTTT,CASSLIAGGSQDTQYF
TRBD1,.,TRBV7-2,TRBJ2-5,TGTGCCAGCAGTAGGACAGGGTTCGGTGAGACCCAGTACTTC,CASSRTGFGETQYF
.,.,TRBV23-1,TRBJ1-1,TGCGCCAGCAGTCGGCGCGGCTGCACGGTAACAAACACTGAAGCTTTCTTT,CASSRRGCTVTNTEAFF
.,once,TRBV6-6,TRBJ1-5,TGTGCCAGCAGTTCCCAGGGTCACCAGCCCCAGCATTTT,CASSSQGHQPQHF
.,.,TRBV7-9,TRBJ1-2,TGTGCCAGCAGCTCCCCGGGACGGGGGAGCTATGGCTACACCTTC,CASSSPGRGSYGYTF
.,.,TRBV27,TRBJ2-6,TGTGCCAGCAAACCCCACAGCTCTGGGGCCAACGTCCTGACTTTC,CASKPHSSGANVLTF
.,.,TRBV9,TRBJ2-3,TGTGCCAGCAGCCCCCGTGGGGTAGGGACCCCGAGAAGAGATACGCAGTATTTT,CASSPRGVGTPRRDTQYF
TRBD1,.,TRBV15,TRBJ2-7,TGTGCCACCAGCAGAGATCGAGGACAGGGGAACGAGCAGTACTTC,CATSRDRGQGNEQYF
.,many,TRBV7-2,TRBJ2-7,TGTGCCAGCAGCGGAGGGCCTAGTAAGGTCTACGAGCAGTACTTC,CASSGGPSKVYEQYF
.,.,TRBV25-1,TRBJ1-2,TGTGCCAGCAGTAAAACAGCTAACTATGGCTACACCTTC,CASSKTANYGYTF
.,.,TRBV29-1,TRBJ2-5,TGCAGCGTTCGGGGGTTACAAGAGACCCAGTACTTC,CSVRGLQETQYF
TRBD2,.,TRBV4-3,TRBJ2-5,TGCGCCAGCAGCCAAGAGCCGGGGGGGCCGGGAGAGACCCAGTACTTC,CASSQEPGGPGETQYF
.,.,TRBV30,TRBJ1-5,TGTGCCTGGATGACAGGTAGCAATCAGCCCCAGCATTTT,CAWMTGSNQPQHF
TRBD2,.,TRBV5-4,TRBJ2-1,TGTGCCAGCAGCTTTCTAGCGGGAAGTCTCAATGAGCAGTTCTTC,CASSFLAGSLNEQFF
.,.,TRBV5-1,TRBJ2-7,TGCGCCTCCAGGGACCCGAGCTCCTACGAGCAGTACTTC,CASRDPSSYEQYF
TRBD1,.,TRBV27,TRBJ2-7,TGTGCCAGCAGTTTATTGGGACAGAGCTCCTACGAGCAGTACTTC,CASSLLGQSSYEQYF
TRBD2,.,TRBV25-1,TRBJ2-5,TGTGCCAGTCAAAGACCCGGACTAGCGGACCAAGAGACCCAGTACTTC,CASQRPGLADQETQYF
.,.,TRBV5-1,TRBJ2-1,TGCGCCAGCAGCTTAAGGCCTTACAATGAGCAGTTCTTC,CASSLRPYNEQFF
.,.,TRBV18,TRBJ2-5,TGTGCCAGCTCACCCTCTAAGGGAGCAGAGACCCAGTACTTC,CASSPSKGAETQYF
.,.,TRBV7-2,TRBJ1-1,TGTGCCAGCAGCTCATCGGGACTTAAGAACACTGAAGCTTTCTTT,CASSSSGLKNTEAFF
.,few,TRBV5-1,TRBJ2-5,TGCGCCAGCAGCTCTACCCGTATGCAGGAGACCCAGTACTTC,CASSSTRMQETQYF
TRBD1,few,TRBV18,TRBJ1-2,TGTGCCAGCTCCCCGCGGGACAGGGGGAGCAACTATGGCTACACCTTC,CASSPRDRGSNYGYTF
TRBD1,.,TRBV27,TRBJ2-3,TGTGCCAGCAGTTTCGGGACAGGGGGGGATACGCAGTATTTT,CASSFGTGGDTQYF
.,few,TRBV29-1,TRBJ1-2,TGCAGCGTTGGTGCCAGCGATGGCTACACCTTC,CSVGASDGYTF
TRBD1,.,TRBV4-1,TRBJ2-7,TGCGCCAGCAGCCTCGGACAGGGCGACGAGCAGTACTTC,CASSLGQGDEQYF
TRBD1,.,TRBV5-5,TRBJ2-7,TGTGCCAGCAGCTTGGCCCCCGGGACAGGCTACGAGCAGTACTTC,CASSLAPGTGYEQYF
.,few,TRBV6-5,TRBJ1-5,TGTGCCAGCAGTTTAACAGGGTATCAGCCCCAGCATTTT,CASSLTGYQPQHF
.,.,TRBV4-1,TRBJ2-1,TGCGCCAGCAGCCGTGTCTTGGAGCAGTTCTTC,CASSRVLEQFF
.,.,TRBV4-2,TRBJ2-4,TGTGCCAGCAGCTCGGACAGACATCTAGCCAAAAACATTCAGTACTTC,CASSSDRHLAKNIQYF
.,.,TRBV7-2,TRBJ1-2,TGTGCCAGCAGCCCAACTCGACACTCCTACTATGGCTACACCTTC,CASSPTRHSYYGYTF
.,.,TRBV7-2,TRBJ2-7,TGTGCCAGCAGGAAAGGCGGTCAAGGCTCCTACGAGCAGTACTTC,CASRKGGQGSYEQYF
.,.,TRBV5-1,TRBJ2-3,TGCGCCAGCAGCTTGGTGGTGACCGCGGGCACAGATACGCAGTATTTT,CASSLVVTAGTDTQYF
.,few,TRBV5-6,TRBJ1-5,TGTGCCAGCAGCTTGGACAGCTCCCTCCCCAATCAGCCCCAGCATTTT,CASSLDSSLPNQPQHF
TRBD1,.,TRBV9,TRBJ1-4,TGTGCCAGCAGCGGCCCCAGGGGGGGACGGAATAATGAAAAACTGTTTTTT,CASSGPRGGRNNEKLFF
.,.,TRBV30,TRBJ1-3,TGTGCCTGGAGTGTGGGGAGCTCTGGAAACACCATATATTTT,CAWSVGSSGNTIYF
.,few,TRBV5-4,TRBJ2-3,TGTGCCAGCAGCTTGGCGACTCGAACAGATACGCAGTATTTT,CASSLATRTDTQYF
.,.,TRBV18,TRBJ1-1,TGTGCCAGCTCACCAATGGGGGGCACTGAAGCTTTCTTT,CASSPMGGTEAFF
.,.,TRBV4-3,TRBJ2-1,TGCGCCAGCAGCCAAGGGGCTGGGGTGGATGAGCAGTTCTTC,CASSQGAGVDEQFF
.,.,TRBV5-1,TRBJ1-4,TGCGCCAGCAGCATGCTCCCGGGAGGGGGGCTAACTAATGAAAAACTGTTTTTT,CASSMLPGGGLTNEKLFF
.,.,TRBV5-1,TRBJ1-3,TGCGCCAGCAGCCCGTCTTCTCCTGGAAACACCATATATTTT,CASSPSSPGNTIYF
.,.,TRBV18,TRBJ1-4,TGTGCCAGCTCACCATCGCTCCCTGAAAAACTGTTTTTT,CASSPSLPEKLFF
TRBD1,.,TRBV29-1,TRBJ1-2,TGCAGCGTTGTCACGCGGGACAGGGGCTCTGGCTACACCTTC,CSVVTRDRGSGYTF
.,.,TRBV28,TRBJ1-4,TGTGCCAGCAGTTCATCCCCAACTAATGAAAAACTGTTTTTT,CASSSSPTNEKLFF
.,.,TRBV4-3,TRBJ2-2,TGCGCCAGCAGCCAAGAGCCCGGCCGCTGGACCGGGGAGCTGTTTTTT,CASSQEPGRWTGELFF
.,.,TRBV5-1,TRBJ2-5,TGCGCCAGCAGGATTGCCCAAGAGACCCAGTACTTC,CASRIAQETQYF
.,.,TRBV28,TRBJ1-2,TGTGCCAGCAGTTTATCGCAGGTTCTCGGCTATGGCTACACCTTC,CASSLSQVLGYGYTF